The clone carrying this T cell receptor (beta chain) was seen repeatedly, ten times or more. The target antigen is unknown. The sample is drawn from a study of T cells in Graves' hyperthyroidism and ophthalmopathy. Broader study findings: Classification by a 13 V-J model distinguished ophthalmopathy from stable hyperthyroidism.

Amplification of TCR beta CDR3 regions was performed using RNA transcripts as template. HTBI primers were the set used in a first-round RT-PCR of the TCR CDR3. In TCRdb, the multiplex PCR reads were re-called with MiXCR into one record per CDR3 protein. The sample holds about 420,000 distinct CDR3 sequences, roughly 15% seen once. This receptor was identified in a woman between 18 and 29 years old with Graves' hyperthyroidism. Sequenced input: blood.

The CDR3 loop is CSAPDRAGVNYNEQFF. The CDR3 DNA sequence: TGCAGTGCGCCAGACCGAGCGGGAGTAAACTACAATGAGCAGTTCTTC. V usage is TRBV20-1 and J usage is TRBJ2-1; 8 positions match TRBD2. Germline CDR1 and CDR2: DFQATT and SNEGSKA (reference sequence). This CDR3 is built from 16 residues. V lost 6 bases, J lost 3 bases, and 13 bases stayed unmatched.